These T cell receptor beta chains were read from a single sample in a study of cytomegalovirus exposure and HLA in healthy donors. Produced via immunoSEQ multiplex PCR; TCRdb's table is partial and in-frame only. This repertoire shows over 150,000 clones, about 76% found once; its top ten account for roughly 7%. Sequencing used PBMCs. The receptors stem from a male donor in good health and CMV-seropositive. CDR3s include the opening cysteine and the closing phenylalanine or tryptophan. Clone size is not always given. Where it is, it says once, few, many or a class for expanded clones.

clone size,J gene,V gene,CDR3 protein
.,TRBJ1-1,TRBV7-2,CASSLVIRGTEAFF
few,TRBJ2-2,TRBV5-1,CASSFSAGTGELFF
once,TRBJ1-2,TRBV6-6,CASSSAGVWGYTF
.,TRBJ1-3,TRBV14,CASSPQGTGNTIYF
.,TRBJ2-7,TRBV5-1,CASSSDRDYEQYF
.,TRBJ2-3,TRBV7-9,CASSPWGGNTDTQYF
.,TRBJ1-1,TRBV6-5,CASSYGQGADEAFF
.,TRBJ1-2,TRBV19,CASSTVHGGAYGYTF
.,TRBJ1-2,TRBV6-1,CASSEVGGAFGYTF
once,TRBJ1-6,TRBV28,CASRVQGRNSPLHF
.,TRBJ1-5,TRBV19,CASSPNPGGNQPQHF